This T cell receptor beta chain is drawn from a study of blood T cell repertoires in COVID-19. Turning to the study itself: Nucleic acid was either cDNA or gDNA, and it came from T cells, B-cell-depleted T cells, or PBMCs.

Profiling relied on immunoSEQ multiplex PCR, and the TCRdb table lists in-frame clones only, not all of them. Of about 190,000 clones listed, around 83% were seen once; the top ten hold under 3%. This clone was seen only once. Germline V CDR1 and CDR2: ENHRY, SYGVKD. Trimming removed 10 bases from V and 0 bases from J; junction bases left unmatched: 11. This CDR3 contains 15 residues. The sequenced sample was peripheral blood. This receptor was identified in a man in his fifties with active or convalescent COVID-19. The V call is TRBV10-3, the J call TRBJ1-2, with 7 bases matching TRBD1. The CDR3 loop is CATGTEPPTNYGYTF. Written as DNA, the CDR3 is TGTGCCACCGGGACAGAACCACCCACTAACTATGGCTACACCTTC.